This TCR beta chain appears in the sequencing data of a study of T cell responses to AZD1222 COVID-19 vaccine. General study findings and limits: In a largely white British group with more females than males, clonal diversity was possibly underestimated. Receipt of two AZD1222 doses was followed by a rise in Spike-specific TCR breadth and depth. Among vaccine-associated CD4 TCRs, coverage spanned spike, with dominance at 160-218 and 743-854.

Trimming removed 1 base at V and 3 bases at J, with 9 bases between. The length of the CDR3 is 14 residues. CDR1 and CDR2 (germline): SGHNT, YENEEA. TCRdb's table, derived via immunoSEQ multiplex PCR, lists solely in-frame clones and lacks some. The sample has roughly 80,000 clones, about 92% seen once. Regarding this clone: The antigen is undetermined.

This clonotype was obtained from an adult in good health. Sequencing was performed on peripheral blood, taken on day 0 of AZD1222 vaccination. This chain uses TRBV11-3 with TRBJ1-2, with a tentative D call TRBD1 (5 bases). This chain's CDR3 is CASSLAGPHYGYTF. CDR3 DNA sequence: TGTGCCAGCAGCTTAGCAGGGCCCCACTATGGCTACACCTTC.